These 27 T cell receptor beta chains came from one sample sequenced in a study of cytomegalovirus exposure and HLA in healthy donors. Vbeta (60) and Jbeta (13) primers were used in the PCR. Assay: immunoSEQ multiplex PCR; the TCRdb copy retains only in-frame clones and omits some. The table has 100,000 to 150,000 clones, 70% to 85% seen once. Sequencing was done on a sample of PBMCs. These receptors all stem from a boy aged 2 to 9 in good health and CMV-seronegative.

V gene TRBV5-5 combines with J gene TRBJ2-7; 11 bases are shared with TRBD2. CDR1 and CDR2 from the germline V gene are SGHKS and YYEKEE (reference sequence). J gave up 3 bases and V 3 bases, and 2 bases lay outside the gene matches. The CDR3 has 14 residues. This CDR3 is CASSWTSGRYEQYV. CDR3 bases: TGTGCCAGCAGCTGGACTAGCGGGCGCTACGAGCAGTACGTC.

The chain recombines TRBV6-4 with TRBJ1-2; no clear D gene. The CDR3 totals 13 residues. CDR1 MRHNA and CDR2 SNTAGT come from the germline V gene. With 3 bases removed from V and 2 bases from J, the gap between germline ends came to 7 bases. The CDR3 sequence is CASSEGANYGYTF. CDR3 in DNA: TGTGCCAGCAGTGAGGGAGCGAACTATGGCTACACCTTC.

The chain employs TRBV4-1 and TRBJ1-5; D is undetermined. With 1 base removed from V and 0 bases from J, the gap between germline ends came to 10 bases. CDR3 size: 16 residues. The V gene's germline CDR1 is MGHRA and CDR2 YSYEKL. The CDR3 DNA reads TGCGCCAGCAGCCAAGTCCCCCTGTATAGCAATCAGCCCCAGCATTTT. Protein sequence: CASSQVPLYSNQPQHF.

The J gene is TRBJ2-2, the V gene TRBV5-1; TRBD1 might be the D (6 bases). Germline values: CDR1 SGHRS, CDR2 YFSETQ. This CDR3 spans 15 amino acids. V was trimmed by 1 base and J by 5 bases, leaving 12 bases between them. CDR3 amino acids: CASSLRTDPTGELFF. The CDR3 nucleotides are TGCGCCAGCAGCTTGAGGACAGACCCTACCGGGGAGCTGTTTTTT.

The genes are TRBV4-3 and TRBJ2-5; 7 nucleotides match TRBD1. The J call may be mistaken, given a closer DNA end match to TRBJ2-7. CDR1 and CDR2 from the germline V gene are LGHNA and YSLEER. The CDR3 spans 16 residues. CDR3: CASSQAVWDSSYEQYF. In DNA, the CDR3 is TGCGCCAGCAGCCAAGCTGTGTGGGACAGCTCCTACGAGCAGTACTTC.

V gene TRBV27 combines with J gene TRBJ1-5; D not certain. The CDR3 sequence is 15 residues long. Germline CDR1 reads MNHEY; CDR2 reads SMNVEV (reference sequence). Trimming removed 6 bases from V and 0 bases from J, with 12 bases in between. CDR3 sequence (DNA): TGTGCCAGCAGCTTAACAGCTTATAGCAATCAGCCCCAGCATTTT. Translating gives CASSLTAYSNQPQHF.

CDR3 sequence reads: CASSVERLGQGGAYNEQFF. The CDR3 DNA follows: TGTGCCAGCAGCGTAGAGAGGCTGGGACAGGGAGGAGCCTACAATGAGCAGTTCTTC. J is TRBJ2-1 and V is TRBV9; TRBD1 matches 9 bases. From germline, CDR1 is SGDLS and CDR2 YYNGEE. The CDR3 covers 19 residues. V shed 0 bases, J shed 2 bases, and the junction held 12 bases outside the gene matches.

This clone was seen only once. The chain uses TRBV6-5 and TRBJ2-5; a possible D gene is TRBD2 (6 bases). The CDR3 contains 16 residues. Germline V gene lookup returns CDR1 MNHEY and CDR2 SVGAGI. V was shortened by 0 bases and J by 6 bases, with 17 bases between the two germline ends. The CDR3 DNA is TGTGCCAGCAGTTACTCGAAAGTGCGGGGTGATAAGACCCAGTACTTC. It encodes CASSYSKVRGDKTQYF.

V gene TRBV23-1 combines with J gene TRBJ2-1; the D gene is possibly TRBD1 (6 bases). TRBV23-1 is assigned to the ORF class and has an uncertain function. There are 17 residues in the CDR3. V gave up 2 bases and J gave up 4 bases, with 18 bases separating them. CDR3 sequence: CASSQRGLASGYNEQFF. DNA of the CDR3: TGCGCCAGCAGTCAAAGGGGGTTGGCTAGTGGGTACAATGAGCAGTTCTTC.

The table lists this clone with a few counts. CDR3 sequence reads: CASSGRGEDSGTDTQYF. CDR3 coding DNA: TGTGCCAGCAGCGGGCGGGGGGAAGATTCTGGCACAGATACGCAGTATTTT. The chain joins TRBV13 to TRBJ2-3, with 8 bases fitting TRBD2. CDR1 and CDR2 from the germline V gene are PRHDT and FYEKMQ (reference sequence). The length of the CDR3 is 17 residues. The trim removed 5 bases at V and 1 base at J, leaving 11 bases unmatched. The variable domain in full, with the rest retrieved from reference TRBV13 and TRBJ2-3, is AAGVIQSPRHLIKEKRETATLKCYPIPRHDTVYWYQQGPGQDPQFLISFYEKMQSDKGSIPDRFSAQQFSDYHSELNMSSLELGDSALYFCASSGRGEDSGTDTQYFGPGTRLTVL.

V gene TRBV27 combines with J gene TRBJ2-7; the match to TRBD1 covers 8 bases. The V gene's germline CDR1 is MNHEY and CDR2 SMNVEV (reference sequence). The CDR3 loop spans 14 amino acids. Trimming cost V 3 bases and J 2 bases; bases outside gene matches: 3. The CDR3, as DNA: TGTGCCAGCAGTTTCCGGACAGGGCCCTACGAGCAGTACTTC. This gives the protein CASSFRTGPYEQYF.

V and J are TRBV19 and TRBJ1-5; D ambiguous. The CDR3 consists of 20 residues. The V gene's germline CDR1 is LNHDA and CDR2 SQIVND (reference sequence). V gave up 3 bases and J gave up 0 bases, with 24 bases separating them. CDR3 residues: CASSILIDGRLLVSNQPQHF. Written as DNA, the CDR3 is TGTGCCAGTAGTATTCTGATCGATGGCAGGCTATTAGTTAGCAATCAGCCCCAGCATTTT.

Worth noting for this clone: Within the sample, other DNA sequences also encode this same CDR3. The gene calls are TRBV10-3 and TRBJ2-1; the D is unclear. The CDR3 totals 14 residues. Germline V gene data show CDR1 as ENHRY and CDR2 as SYGVKD. V dropped 0 bases and J dropped 0 bases, with 3 bases sitting between them. CDR3 coding DNA: TGTGCCATCAGTGAGTCCAGCTCCTACAATGAGCAGTTCTTC. It encodes CAISESSSYNEQFF.

This clone came up once. The chain is built from TRBV25-1 and TRBJ1-5; 8 bases match TRBD1. Germline assignment: CDR1 MGHDK and CDR2 SYGVNS. The CDR3 sequence is 16 residues long. J was trimmed by 7 bases and V by 4 bases; bases with no gene match: 12. CDR3 sequence: CASSAGDRPRGQPQHF. DNA of the CDR3: TGTGCCAGCAGTGCCGGGGACAGGCCCAGGGGCCAGCCCCAGCATTTT.

The chain is built from TRBV20-1 and TRBJ1-6, with TRBD1 as a possible D gene (5 bases). Germline V gene sequence: CDR1 DFQATT, CDR2 SNEGSKA (reference sequence). Trimming removed 7 bases from V and 14 bases from J, with 15 bases in between. CDR3 length: 11 amino acids. The CDR3 DNA is TGCAGTGGAGGCCGGGGGGTCACCCTCCACTTT. Translation gives CSGGRGVTLHF.

This clone was detected once. V and J are TRBV9 and TRBJ2-2; 11 nucleotides line up with TRBD2. Unmatched junction bases numbered 6, after V lost 4 bases and J lost 7 bases. CDR3 length: 15 residues. The V gene's germline CDR1 is SGDLS and CDR2 YYNGEE. CDR3 coding DNA: TGTGCCAGCAGCTTTAGCGGGGGGGGAGTCGGGGAGCTGTTTTTT. Its translation is CASSFSGGGVGELFF.

This clone has just a few counts. V gene TRBV6-1 combines with J gene TRBJ2-1, with D uncertain. This CDR3 has 12 amino acids. Trimming left V 4 bases short and J 10 bases short, with 11 bases between. Germline CDR1 MNHNS, CDR2 SASEGT. CDR3 protein: CASSVSTPEQFF. The CDR3 DNA is TGTGCCAGCAGTGTATCGACACCCGAGCAGTTCTTC.

This rearrangement joins TRBV7-9 to TRBJ2-7; 7 nucleotides agree with TRBD1. This CDR3 spans 16 amino acids. V was clipped by 5 bases and J by 4 bases; unmatched bases: 14. The V gene's germline CDR1 is SEHNR and CDR2 FQNEAQ (reference sequence). CDR3 loop: CASSLSPTGDDYEQYV. As DNA, the CDR3 is TGTGCCAGCAGCCTAAGCCCCACAGGGGACGATTACGAGCAGTACGTC.

This sequence joins TRBV19 and TRBJ1-1; D is perhaps TRBD1 (6 bases). Trimming cost V 1 base and J 5 bases, with 17 bases left between them. The germline V gene encodes CDR1 LNHDA and CDR2 SQIVND (reference sequence). The CDR3 covers 16 residues. For the CDR3, the DNA is TGTGCCAGTAGTATAGGCTTATCGACAGGTGGGACTGAAGCTTTCTTT. Translating it yields CASSIGLSTGGTEAFF.

The chain recombines TRBV4-3 with TRBJ2-5, with 11 nucleotides matching TRBD2. V dropped 0 bases and J dropped 5; count of bases not matched to a gene: 8. Per germline, CDR1 LGHNA and CDR2 YSLEER. This CDR3 is 17 amino acids long. This chain's CDR3 is CASSQDQPSGGRETQYF. The CDR3 region has the DNA TGCGCCAGCAGCCAAGATCAGCCTAGCGGGGGGCGGGAGACCCAGTACTTC.

This clone was recorded once. The chain carries TRBV4-1 and TRBJ1-1; D gene unclear. The length of the CDR3 is 12 residues. The V gene lost 3 bases and the J gene lost 4 bases, with 6 bases spanning the gap. CDR1 and CDR2 from the germline V gene are MGHRA and YSYEKL. The CDR3 DNA reads as TGCGCCAGCAGCCACTATGCCACTGAAGCTTTCTTT. Translating it yields CASSHYATEAFF.

This clone was recorded a few times. The genes are TRBV4-2 and TRBJ2-2, with unresolved D. The germline gives CDR1 LGHNA, CDR2 YNFKEQ. Trimming pared 5 bases from V and 5 bases from J, leaving 12 bases between. The CDR3 runs to 14 residues. CDR3 sequence: CASSVGSDTGELFF. The CDR3 DNA reads as TGTGCCAGCAGCGTAGGCAGCGATACCGGGGAGCTGTTTTTT.

The chain joins TRBV10-2 to TRBJ1-1, with 9 positions matching TRBD1. Looked up from germline, CDR1 is WSHSY and CDR2 is SAAADI. V trimming: 11 bases; J trimming: 4 bases; junction bases outside the gene matches: 14. CDR3 size: 15 residues. The chain's CDR3 is CAGVDRGYEGTEAFF. The CDR3 nucleotides read TGCGCCGGAGTGGACAGGGGCTATGAAGGCACTGAAGCTTTCTTT.

The V gene is TRBV4-3, the J gene TRBJ1-2; a possible D gene is TRBD1 (6 bases). With 0 bases removed from V and 3 bases from J, the gap between germline ends came to 17 bases. Germline V lookup: CDR1 LGHNA, CDR2 YSLEER. The CDR3 length is 17 residues. The CDR3 DNA follows: TGCGCCAGCAGCCAAGATCGCATGCTCTCAGGGGACTATGGCTACACCTTC. Translated: CASSQDRMLSGDYGYTF.

The J gene is TRBJ2-1, the V gene TRBV11-2; TRBD2 might be the D (6 bases). CDR1 is SGHAT, CDR2 FQNNGV, per germline. Between the trimmed V and J ends, which lost 1 base and 7 bases, there was a span of 11 bases. The CDR3 runs 14 residues. CDR3 amino acids: CASSLVVGGNEQFF. CDR3 bases: TGTGCCAGCAGCTTAGTAGTGGGGGGTAATGAGCAGTTCTTC.

The rearrangement links TRBV19 to TRBJ2-1; TRBD2 agrees at 9 bases. The ends lost 0 bases at V and 6 bases at J; junction bases unmatched: 6. The CDR3 is made up of 16 amino acids. Looked up from germline, CDR1 is LNHDA and CDR2 is SQIVND (reference sequence). The CDR3, as DNA: TGTGCCAGTAGTATAGAGCAGGGCGGGGGGGCCAATGAGCAGTTCTTC. Translating it yields CASSIEQGGGANEQFF. The whole variable domain, remainder taken from reference TRBV19 and TRBJ2-1, is DGGITQSPKYLFRKEGQNVTLSCEQNLNHDAMYWYRQDPGQGLRLIYYSQIVNDFQKGDIAEGYSVSREKKESFPLTVTSAQKNPTAFYLCASSIEQGGGANEQFFGPGTRLTVL.

The CDR3 loop reads CASSHRRQASNEKLFF. The CDR3 DNA sequence: TGCGCCAGCAGCCACAGAAGGCAGGCCAGTAATGAAAAACTGTTTTTT. The rearrangement links TRBV4-3 to TRBJ1-4; D ambiguous. The length of the CDR3 is 16 residues. Trimming stripped 3 bases from V and 4 bases from J, with 15 bases between. CDR1 and CDR2 (germline): LGHNA, YSLEER.